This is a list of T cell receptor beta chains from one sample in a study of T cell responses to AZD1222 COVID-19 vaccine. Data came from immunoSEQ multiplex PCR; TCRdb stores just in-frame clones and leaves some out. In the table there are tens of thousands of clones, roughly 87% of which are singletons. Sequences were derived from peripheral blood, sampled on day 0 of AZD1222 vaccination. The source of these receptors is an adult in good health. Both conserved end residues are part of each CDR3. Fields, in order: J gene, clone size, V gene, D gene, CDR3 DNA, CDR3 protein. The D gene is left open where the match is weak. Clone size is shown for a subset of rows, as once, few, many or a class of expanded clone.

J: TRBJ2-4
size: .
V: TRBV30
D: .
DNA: TGTGCCTGGAGTGTAACGGGGGGCGCAAACATTCAGTACTTC
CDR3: CAWSVTGGANIQYF

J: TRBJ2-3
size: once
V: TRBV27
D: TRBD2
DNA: TGTGCCAGCAGTATCGGACTAGCGGGGGCGGCAGATACGCAGTATTTT
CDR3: CASSIGLAGAADTQYF

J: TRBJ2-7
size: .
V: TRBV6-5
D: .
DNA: TGTGCCACGGGACAATTCTACGAGCAGTACTTC
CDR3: CATGQFYEQYF

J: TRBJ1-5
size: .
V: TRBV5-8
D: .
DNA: TGTGCCAGCAGCTACGAGGGGCCCCAGCATTTT
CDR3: CASSYEGPQHF

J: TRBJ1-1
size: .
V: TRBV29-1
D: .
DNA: TGCAGCGTTGAAGAGTATGTGGGAGGTGAAGCTTTCTTT
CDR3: CSVEEYVGGEAFF

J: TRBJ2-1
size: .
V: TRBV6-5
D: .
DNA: TGTGCCAGCAGTTACTCGGGGGAGATATACAATGAGCAGTTCTTC
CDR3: CASSYSGEIYNEQFF

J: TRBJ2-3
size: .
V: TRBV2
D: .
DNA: TGTGCCAGCACGGGGCTAGCCACAGATACGCAGTATTTT
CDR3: CASTGLATDTQYF

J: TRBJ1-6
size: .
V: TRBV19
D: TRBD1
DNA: TGTGCCACCGCGGCGACAGGGTCAACCCTCCACTTT
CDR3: CATAATGSTLHF

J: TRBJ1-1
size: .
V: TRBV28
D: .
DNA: TGTGCCAGCCAGGTTGGGGACACTGAAGCTTTCTTT
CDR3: CASQVGDTEAFF

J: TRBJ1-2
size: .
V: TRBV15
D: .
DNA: TGTGCCACCAGCAGGCGGATTGGGGCCCAGGGCTACACCTTC
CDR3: CATSRRIGAQGYTF

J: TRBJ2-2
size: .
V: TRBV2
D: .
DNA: TGTGCCAGCAGTGAAGCGCCTTCGGAGAGGGGGAGTAGCACCGGGGAGCTGTTTTTT
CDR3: CASSEAPSERGSSTGELFF

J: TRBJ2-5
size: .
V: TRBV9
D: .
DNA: TGTGCCAGCAGCGTAGCTGTCGTTGGAGAGACCCAGTACTTC
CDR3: CASSVAVVGETQYF

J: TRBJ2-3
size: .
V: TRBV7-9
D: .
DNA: TGTGCCAGCAGCCCCGGCCCTCTCACAGATACGCAGTATTTT
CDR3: CASSPGPLTDTQYF

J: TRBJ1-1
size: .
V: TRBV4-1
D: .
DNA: TGCGCCAGCAGCTCCGTGGGACATCGGAACACTGAAGCTTTCTTT
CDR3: CASSSVGHRNTEAFF